The clone carrying this T cell receptor beta chain has more than one count but fewer than ten. What it binds is not known. This sample is part of a study of cytotoxic CD8 clonotypes in ibrutinib-treated CLL. General study findings and limits: Clonality correlated strongly with circulating CD8+ T cells and exceeded age-matched healthy donors at baseline.

V lost 0 bases to trimming and J lost 0 bases, with 10 bases between them. Germline-derived CDR1 and CDR2 are SGHNT and YYREEE (reference sequence). The CDR3 covers 16 residues. Produced via immunoSEQ multiplex PCR; TCRdb's table is partial and in-frame only. The table lists 70,000 to 85,000 clones, 80% of them singletons. The sequenced sample was PBMCs, obtained at disease progression, from a patient treated with ibrutinib. This clonotype originated in a human donor with chronic lymphocytic leukemia. The chain carries TRBV5-4 and TRBJ1-3; D may be TRBD1 (6 bases). The CDR3 sequence is CASSLGGQSSGNTIYF. DNA of the CDR3: TGTGCCAGCAGCTTGGGCGGACAGAGCTCTGGAAACACCATATATTTT.